The T cell receptor beta chain under discussion was sequenced for a study of blood T cell repertoires in COVID-19. Study-level background: COVID-19 samples, acute and convalescent, were from the United States, Italy and Spain.

Unmatched junction bases numbered 5, after V lost 5 bases and J lost 2 bases. CDR1 is MNHEY and CDR2 is SVGAGI in the germline V gene. This CDR3 has 14 amino acids. Repertoires were generated with immunoSEQ multiplex PCR, while TCRdb's copy carries only in-frame clones and drops some. In the table there are 250,000 or so clones, roughly 90% of which are singletons. This receptor was obtained from a man aged 35 to 55 who had been exposed to COVID-19. Sample: PBMCs or T cells enriched from blood (not recorded which). The J gene is TRBJ2-7, the V gene TRBV6-5; 8 positions agree with TRBD1. CDR3 sequence: CASSPGQEAYEQYF. In DNA, the CDR3 is TGTGCCAGCAGTCCGGGACAGGAAGCCTACGAGCAGTACTTC.